This T cell receptor beta chain was sequenced in a study of cytomegalovirus exposure and HLA in healthy donors. General observations from the study: The likely origin of a cluster of highly shared sequence variants was a sequencing artifact. Association of a missense DCLRE1C variant with TCR beta V- and J-gene trimming was reported in a later analysis. Reports showed the classifier diagnosing cytomegalovirus status with high specificity and sensitivity. A later analysis revealed that TCR association rates differed between HLA loci, peaking at DRB1 and bottoming out at HLA-C.

Deletions cut 8 bases from V and 7 bases from J, with 8 bases between. The CDR3 loop spans 10 amino acids. Germline V gene data show CDR1 as SNHLY and CDR2 as FYNNEI. Comment on this clone: Its specificity is not known.

PCR was performed using 60 Vbeta and 13 Jbeta primers. Data came from immunoSEQ multiplex PCR; TCRdb stores just in-frame clones and leaves some out. The sample consists of under 200,000 clones, 81% of them appearing once. The sequenced material came from PBMCs. The gene calls are TRBV2 and TRBJ1-2; D uncertain. The TCR was taken from a man in his forties or fifties in good health and CMV-seronegative. The CDR3, as DNA: TGTGCCAGCCTCGTCAGTGGCTACACCTTC. Translating gives CASLVSGYTF.